This paragraph reports one T cell receptor beta chain. As yet, its antigen is unknown. These data belong to a study of blood T cells in healthy people across ages. V lost 5 bases and J 4 bases, leaving 11 bases between the germline ends. The germline V gene has CDR1 LNHNV and CDR2 YYDKDF (reference sequence). The CDR3 runs to 13 residues. Study observations and caveats: Long-lived donors carried more naive CD4+ cells and greater diversity than aged donors. The recorded TCR beta diversity per million T cells decreased in a roughly linear manner with age. Diversity of TCR beta correlated strongly with naive T cell percentage.

Then a second PCR, running roughly 7 to 11 cycles, was carried out with a sample-barcoded 5' primer and a J-beta primer mix. TCRdb reprocessed the 5' RACE reads via MiXCR and lists one record per CDR3 protein. The table lists around 780,000 distinct CDR3 sequences, around 50% of them singletons, with roughly 24% in the top ten. The chain recombines TRBV15 with TRBJ2-5; D possibly corresponds to TRBD2 (6 bases). Sequenced material: blood. The clonotype originates from a man in his forties in good health. The CDR3 here is CATSFIGGETQYF. CDR3 bases: TGTGCCACCAGCTTCATCGGGGGAGAGACCCAGTACTTC. Full variable domain (remainder filled in from reference TRBV15 and TRBJ2-5): DAMVIQNPRYQVTQFGKPVTLSCSQTLNHNVMYWYQQKSSQAPKLLFHYYDKDFNNEADTPDNFQSRRPNTSFCFLDIRSPGLGDTAMYLCATSFIGGETQYFGPGTRLLVL.